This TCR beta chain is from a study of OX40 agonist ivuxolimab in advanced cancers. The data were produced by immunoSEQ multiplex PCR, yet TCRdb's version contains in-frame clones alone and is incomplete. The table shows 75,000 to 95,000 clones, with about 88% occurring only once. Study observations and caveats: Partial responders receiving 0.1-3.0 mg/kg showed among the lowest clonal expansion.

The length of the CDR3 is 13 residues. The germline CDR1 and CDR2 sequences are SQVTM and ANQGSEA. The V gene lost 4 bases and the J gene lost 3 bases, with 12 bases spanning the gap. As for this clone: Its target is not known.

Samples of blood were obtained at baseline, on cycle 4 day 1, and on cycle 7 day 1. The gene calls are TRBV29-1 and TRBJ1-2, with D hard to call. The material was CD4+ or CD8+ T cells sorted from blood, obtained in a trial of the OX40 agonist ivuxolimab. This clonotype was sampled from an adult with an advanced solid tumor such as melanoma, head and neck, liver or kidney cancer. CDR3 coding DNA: TGCAGCGTTGCGGAGAGTTTGGACTATGGCTACACCTTC. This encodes CSVAESLDYGYTF.